The count of the clone carrying this T cell receptor (beta chain) is one. Assay: immunoSEQ multiplex PCR; the TCRdb copy retains only in-frame clones and omits some. The sample has approximately 300,000 clones; about 89% are singletons. This sample stems from a study of blood T cell repertoires in COVID-19. Germline values: CDR1 MDHEN, CDR2 SYDVKM. Trimming removed 7 bases from V and 5 bases from J; junction bases left unmatched: 5. CDR3 length: 12 amino acids. This clonotype was obtained from a woman aged 18-30 years who had recovered from COVID-19. The rearrangement links TRBV28 to TRBJ2-7; 7 bases are shared with TRBD1. Sequenced sample: PBMCs or T cells enriched from blood (not recorded which). The CDR3 reads CASIDRVNEQYF. The CDR3 DNA sequence: TGTGCCAGCATCGACAGGGTAAACGAGCAGTACTTC.